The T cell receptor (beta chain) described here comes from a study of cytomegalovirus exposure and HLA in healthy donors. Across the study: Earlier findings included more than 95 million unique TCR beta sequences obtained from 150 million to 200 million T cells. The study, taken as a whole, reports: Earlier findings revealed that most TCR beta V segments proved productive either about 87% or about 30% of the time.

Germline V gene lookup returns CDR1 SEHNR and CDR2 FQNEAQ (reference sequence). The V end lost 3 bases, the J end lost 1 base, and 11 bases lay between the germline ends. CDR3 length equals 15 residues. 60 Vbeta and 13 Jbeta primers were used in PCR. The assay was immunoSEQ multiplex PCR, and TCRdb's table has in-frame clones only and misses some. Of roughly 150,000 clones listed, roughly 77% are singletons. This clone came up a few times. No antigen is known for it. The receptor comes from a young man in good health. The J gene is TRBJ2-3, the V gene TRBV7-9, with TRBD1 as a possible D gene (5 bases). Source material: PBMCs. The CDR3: CASSFPGQGTDTQYF. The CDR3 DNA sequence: TGTGCCAGCAGCTTCCCAGGACAAGGCACAGATACGCAGTATTTT.